One sample yielded the 30 T cell receptor beta chains listed below, sequenced in a study of graft-versus-host responses after intestinal transplantation. TCRdb's copy holds only in-frame clones and misses some; the assay was immunoSEQ multiplex PCR. The sample holds about 12,000 clones; just under 35% are singletons and the top ten take roughly 3.2%. The culture paired around 200,000 irradiated violet-dye-labeled stimulators with around 200,000 CFSE-labeled responders. This specimen was alloreactive CD8+ T cells from a mixed lymphocyte reaction culture, taken before intestinal transplant. Described subset: CFSE-low proliferating T cells sorted from roughly six-day pre-transplant mixed lymphocyte reaction (GvH or HvG direction). Receptors originate from a human patient who received an intestinal transplant.

This clone turned up a few times. CDR3 protein: CATSPTPGQMNTEAFF. DNA for the CDR3: TGTGCCACCAGTCCTACTCCGGGACAGATGAACACTGAAGCTTTCTTT. J is TRBJ1-1 and V is TRBV15, with 7 nucleotides matching TRBD1. This CDR3 is 16 amino acids long. Per the germline V gene, CDR1 is LNHNV and CDR2 is YYDKDF (reference sequence). J was trimmed by 0 bases and V by 6 bases; bases with no gene match: 10.

This clone was detected a few times. V usage is TRBV4-1 and J usage is TRBJ1-1; D ambiguous. This CDR3 is 12 amino acids long. The germline V gene encodes CDR1 MGHRA and CDR2 YSYEKL. Trimming stripped 1 base from V and 5 bases from J, with 5 bases between. DNA of the CDR3: TGCGCCAGCAGCCAAGTGGGAACTGAAGCTTTCTTT. Residues: CASSQVGTEAFF.

V gene TRBV5-1 combines with J gene TRBJ1-1; D is perhaps TRBD1 (6 bases). Germline CDR1 and CDR2: SGHRS and YFSETQ. Deletions cut 0 bases from V and 3 bases from J, with 12 bases between. The CDR3 totals 15 residues. The CDR3 sequence is CASSLGWGLDTEAFF. In nucleotides, the CDR3 is TGCGCCAGCAGCTTGGGCTGGGGGCTGGACACTGAAGCTTTCTTT.

The rearrangement joins TRBV7-8 to TRBJ1-2, with 7 nucleotides matching TRBD1. There are 14 residues in the CDR3. The V gene end was trimmed by 3 bases and the J gene end by 5 bases; junction bases not matched to a gene: 6. In germline, CDR1 is SGHVS, CDR2 FQNEAQ. CDR3 nucleotide sequence: TGTGCCAGCAGCTTCACACCACAGGGGTATGGCTACACCTTC. This codes for CASSFTPQGYGYTF.

This clone ranks as medium-sized. V usage is TRBV5-6 and J usage is TRBJ2-3, with unresolved D. The germline V gene encodes CDR1 SGHDT and CDR2 YYEEEE. V gave up 4 bases and J gave up 1 base, with 4 bases separating them. This CDR3 spans 12 amino acids. The chain's CDR3 is CASSAGTDTQYF. The CDR3 DNA is TGTGCCAGCAGCGCCGGCACAGATACGCAGTATTTT.

In this sample, this clone turned up a few times. The J gene is TRBJ2-7, the V gene TRBV4-1; perhaps TRBD1 as D (6 bases). Germline CDR1 is MGHRA and CDR2 is YSYEKL. The CDR3 runs to 13 residues. V dropped 5 bases and J dropped 0 bases, with 8 bases sitting between them. The CDR3 is CASSGQYSYEQYF. The CDR3 DNA is TGCGCCAGCAGCGGACAGTACTCCTACGAGCAGTACTTC.

This clone appeared a few times. The chain employs TRBV5-1 and TRBJ1-1; D is undetermined. The CDR3 covers 14 residues. The V end lost 0 bases, the J end lost 0 bases, and 6 bases lay between the germline ends. CDR1 and CDR2 from the germline V gene are SGHRS and YFSETQ. The CDR3 DNA is TGCGCCAGCAGCTTGGGATGGTTGAACACTGAAGCTTTCTTT. Its protein is CASSLGWLNTEAFF.

Remarks on this clone: Other DNA variants within this sample encode the same CDR3. The chain is built from TRBV6-1 and TRBJ1-1; 8 nucleotides match TRBD1. Germline-derived CDR1 and CDR2 are MNHNS and SASEGT. CDR3 length: 12 residues. Unmatched junction bases numbered 3, after V lost 6 bases and J lost 6 bases. The CDR3 loop is CASSQGAAEAFF. CDR3 coding DNA: TGTGCCAGCAGCCAGGGGGCAGCTGAAGCTTTCTTT.

The chain combines TRBV4-1 with TRBJ1-1; D is uncertain. Looked up from germline, CDR1 is MGHRA and CDR2 is YSYEKL. This CDR3 spans 13 amino acids. With 0 bases removed from V and 5 bases from J, the gap between germline ends came to 7 bases. The CDR3 loop is CASSQEPSTEAFF. For the CDR3, the DNA is TGCGCCAGCAGCCAAGAGCCTTCGACTGAAGCTTTCTTT.

The V gene is TRBV9, the J gene TRBJ2-5; 15 nucleotides match TRBD2. In germline, CDR1 is SGDLS, CDR2 YYNGEE. V was clipped by 9 bases and J by 2 bases; unmatched bases: 8. CDR3 size: 16 residues. CDR3 nucleotides: TGTGCCACCGCACCGGGACTAGCGGGAGGACAAGAGACCCAGTACTTC. Its protein is CATAPGLAGGQETQYF.

The chain carries TRBV27 and TRBJ1-1; 7 nucleotides agree with TRBD1. CDR3 size: 15 residues. The germline V gene has CDR1 MNHEY and CDR2 SMNVEV (reference sequence). V lost 4 bases, J lost 4 bases, and 9 bases stayed unmatched. CDR3 protein: CASSWGSGGVTEAFF. DNA of the CDR3: TGTGCCAGCAGTTGGGGGTCAGGGGGGGTCACTGAAGCTTTCTTT.

In this sample, this clone turned up a few times. The genes are TRBV9 and TRBJ1-4, with D unclear. Trimming removed 3 bases at V and 12 bases at J, with 33 bases between. This CDR3 comprises 19 residues. Per germline, CDR1 SGDLS and CDR2 YYNGEE. CDR3 sequence (DNA): TGTGCCAGCAGCGCGCGAGGGTTTTTAGCGAGGTCGGATATTAGGGAACTGTTTTTT. Residues: CASSARGFLARSDIRELFF.

The genes are TRBV4-3 and TRBJ1-2; TRBD1 matches at 8 bases. Germline CDR1 and CDR2: LGHNA and YSLEER. Germline trimming cut 6 bases from V and 6 bases from J; bases unmatched to any gene: 3. CDR3 size: 12 residues. The DNA for the CDR3 is TGCGCCAGCAGTCGGACAGGGAATGGCTACACCTTC. Its translation: CASSRTGNGYTF.

The chain couples TRBV18 to TRBJ2-1; D ambiguous. Trimming removed 6 bases from V and 2 bases from J, with 14 bases in between. Germline V lookup: CDR1 KGHSH, CDR2 LQKENI. This CDR3 has 15 residues. The CDR3 here is CASSERGRTYNEQFF. As DNA, the CDR3 is TGTGCCAGCTCCGAACGCGGTAGAACCTACAATGAGCAGTTCTTC.

This chain joins TRBV5-4 and TRBJ2-7, with D perhaps TRBD2 (5 bases). The CDR3 covers 16 residues. Germline CDR1 reads SGHNT; CDR2 reads YYREEE (reference sequence). V was shortened by 3 bases and J by 4 bases, with 20 bases between the two germline ends. The CDR3 DNA sequence: TGTGCCAGCAGCTCGGGATTAATGGAATTTACTTACGAGCAGTACTTC. Encoded protein: CASSSGLMEFTYEQYF.

The chain uses TRBV7-3 and TRBJ2-7; D is perhaps TRBD1 (5 bases). This CDR3 contains 15 residues. Germline CDR1 and CDR2: SGHTA and FQGTGA. Trimming removed 5 bases from V and 3 bases from J, with 17 bases in between. Here the CDR3 DNA reads TGTGCCAGCAGCCGCTCGGGTACGCAGGGCTACGAGCAGTACTTC. This sequence encodes CASSRSGTQGYEQYF.

The J gene is TRBJ2-7, the V gene TRBV4-3; 10 positions agree with TRBD1. The CDR3 spans 15 residues. The trim removed 3 bases at V and 2 bases at J, leaving 4 bases unmatched. Looked up from germline, CDR1 is LGHNA and CDR2 is YSLEER. The CDR3 region is CASSQAGTGAYEQYF. In DNA, the CDR3 is TGCGCCAGCAGCCAGGCCGGGACAGGGGCCTACGAGCAGTACTTC.

V is TRBV13 and J is TRBJ1-5; no reliable D call. Germline V lookup: CDR1 PRHDT, CDR2 FYEKMQ (reference sequence). V shed 0 bases and J shed 6 bases, with 9 bases lying between them. CDR3 length: 14 amino acids. The CDR3 DNA follows: TGTGCCAGCAGCTTAGGGGAGGCTGGTCAGCCCCAGCATTTT. Its protein is CASSLGEAGQPQHF.

V gene TRBV5-4 combines with J gene TRBJ2-7, with D perhaps TRBD2 (6 bases). Trimming took off 3 bases at V and 5 bases at J, with 18 bases between the two ends. Germline assignment: CDR1 SGHNT and CDR2 YYREEE (reference sequence). The CDR3 is made up of 15 amino acids. The chain's CDR3 is CASSWWAGSENEQYF. CDR3 DNA sequence: TGTGCCAGCAGCTGGTGGGCGGGAAGTGAAAACGAGCAGTACTTC.

This chain joins TRBV7-3 and TRBJ2-3; D remains unclear. The CDR3 is 14 residues long. Per germline, CDR1 SGHTA and CDR2 FQGTGA. V was shortened by 1 base and J by 0 bases, with 5 bases between the two germline ends. CDR3 residues: CASSLIGSTDTQYF. CDR3 coding DNA: TGTGCCAGCAGCTTAATTGGCAGCACAGATACGCAGTATTTT.

This clone has a handful of counts. This rearrangement joins TRBV29-1 to TRBJ1-3; D unclear. Trimming left V 0 bases short and J 0 bases short, with 15 bases between. Germline V CDR1 and CDR2: SQVTM, ANQGSEA. This CDR3 spans 17 amino acids. CDR3 coding DNA: TGCAGCGTTGAAGATCCCAACAGTCCGGGCTCTGGAAACACCATATATTTT. Translating gives CSVEDPNSPGSGNTIYF.

This chain uses TRBV6-6 with TRBJ2-7, with D perhaps being TRBD1 or TRBD2 (5 bases each). CDR3 length equals 13 residues. V lost 4 bases and J lost 3, with 10 bases in between. Germline V lookup: CDR1 MNHNY, CDR2 SVGAGI (reference sequence). CDR3 region: CASSSGPVYEQYF. Here the CDR3 DNA reads TGTGCCAGCAGTTCGGGACCGGTCTACGAGCAGTACTTC.

The gene calls are TRBV7-7 and TRBJ2-3; no clear D gene. This CDR3 spans 13 amino acids. V dropped 5 bases and J dropped 0 bases, with 6 bases sitting between them. Germline values: CDR1 SSHAT, CDR2 FNYEAQ (reference sequence). The CDR3 region is CASSRTSTDTQYF. CDR3 coding DNA: TGTGCCAGCAGCCGCACTAGCACAGATACGCAGTATTTT.

There are a few counts of this clone. The rearrangement links TRBV9 to TRBJ2-5; 11 nucleotides align to TRBD2. The V gene's germline CDR1 is SGDLS and CDR2 YYNGEE. This CDR3 has 17 residues. The J segment lost 0 bases and the V segment lost 4 bases, leaving 8 bases of the junction unmatched. CDR3 region: CASSPRGLAAYQETQYF. The CDR3 DNA is TGTGCCAGCAGCCCCCGGGGACTAGCGGCGTACCAAGAGACCCAGTACTTC.

This clone occurred a few times. The chain combines TRBV27 with TRBJ2-7; TRBD2 is a possible D gene (5 bases). The ends were cut back, 0 bases at V and 3 bases at J, with 6 bases in the middle. The germline CDR1 and CDR2 sequences are MNHEY and SMNVEV (reference sequence). This CDR3 is 13 amino acids long. CDR3 protein: CASSLSGSYEQYF. In DNA, the CDR3 is TGTGCCAGCAGTTTATCGGGGAGCTACGAGCAGTACTTC.

This clone was observed a handful of times. The chain uses TRBV2 and TRBJ2-1; D remains ambiguous. Germline assignment: CDR1 SNHLY and CDR2 FYNNEI. The CDR3 is 16 amino acids. Trimming took 6 bases from V and 0 from J, leaving 15 bases between them. CDR3 amino acids: CASRGLDPSSYNEQFF. The CDR3 DNA reads as TGTGCCAGCAGGGGTTTAGACCCGAGCTCCTACAATGAGCAGTTCTTC.

This rearrangement joins TRBV27 to TRBJ2-7; D may be TRBD2 (5 bases). This CDR3 contains 14 residues. V shed 4 bases and J shed 2 bases, with 12 bases lying between them. The germline gives CDR1 MNHEY, CDR2 SMNVEV (reference sequence). The CDR3 nucleotides are TGTGCCAGCAGTTACGGCGGGCCAACCTACGAGCAGTACTTC. Amino acid sequence: CASSYGGPTYEQYF.

Judged by abundance, this clone is medium-sized. The chain joins TRBV19 to TRBJ1-5; D ambiguous. The CDR3 runs 14 residues. Trimming removed 3 bases at V and 5 bases at J, with 11 bases between. CDR1 is LNHDA and CDR2 is SQIVND in the germline V gene (reference sequence). The CDR3 coding sequence is TGTGCCAGTAGTATTGTCTCCCCCGATCAGCCCCAGCATTTT. Its protein is CASSIVSPDQPQHF.

This clone was found a few times. The chain has TRBV25-1 and TRBJ2-7; 7 bases fit TRBD2. V was pared by 6 bases and J by 4 bases, with 6 bases of the junction left unmatched. The CDR3 sequence is 13 residues long. From germline, CDR1 is MGHDK and CDR2 SYGVNS. The CDR3 sequence is CASRVTGGYEQYF. DNA of the CDR3: TGTGCCAGCAGGGTAACGGGGGGTTACGAGCAGTACTTC.

The V and J genes are TRBV18 and TRBJ2-5, with TRBD2 matching 11 bases. The CDR3 totals 16 residues. Germline V lookup: CDR1 KGHSH, CDR2 LQKENI. V dropped 6 bases and J dropped 4; count of bases not matched to a gene: 10. The CDR3 region is CASSYRLAGYAETQYF. DNA for the CDR3: TGTGCCAGCTCCTATCGACTAGCGGGATATGCAGAGACCCAGTACTTC. The whole variable domain, remainder taken from reference TRBV18 and TRBJ2-5, is NAGVMQNPRHLVRRRGQEARLRCSPMKGHSHVYWYRQLPEEGLKFMVYLQKENIIDESGMPKERFSAEFPKEGPSILRIQQVVRGDSAAYFCASSYRLAGYAETQYFGPGTRLLVL.